Listed here is a single T cell receptor (beta chain). Its antigen is currently unknown. Other DNA sequences within the sample encode an identical CDR3. Per the germline V gene, CDR1 is LNHDA and CDR2 is SQIVND (reference sequence). Trimming at V came to 9 bases and at J to 1 base, leaving 4 bases not matched to a gene. CDR3 length: 13 residues. These data come from a study of T cell responses to AZD1222 COVID-19 vaccine. The study, taken as a whole, reports: Baseline serostatus was positive in only a handful of AZD1222 recipients. Researchers report vaccine-associated CD4 TCRs spanning spike, with dominance at 160-218 and 743-854. Females outnumbered males among donors, who were mostly white British; clonal diversity was possibly underestimated.

Clones were sequenced by immunoSEQ multiplex PCR, and TCRdb holds only the in-frame ones, with some missing. The sample lists some 140,000 clones; about 87% were seen once. The rearrangement joins TRBV19 to TRBJ2-3; 7 bases are a match to TRBD1. The source is an adult in good health. The input for sequencing was peripheral blood, taken on day 0 of AZD1222 vaccination. This chain's CDR3 is CASRDRGTDTQYF. The CDR3 DNA is TGTGCCAGCCGGGACAGAGGCACAGATACGCAGTATTTT.